This T cell receptor (beta chain) was identified during a study of T cell repertoires in ileal Crohn's disease. V was shortened by 3 bases and J by 6 bases, with 17 bases between the two germline ends. The CDR3 is 16 amino acids. CDR1 and CDR2 from the germline V gene are KGHSH and LQKENI. Libraries were prepared by immunoSEQ multiplex PCR; TCRdb keeps only in-frame clonotypes and omits some of them. The sample holds some 27,000 clones, roughly 75% seen once. The clonotype was recovered from an adult with Crohn's disease. This chain joins TRBV18 and TRBJ2-2, with unresolved D. The sample taken for sequencing was ileal tissue. Written as DNA, the CDR3 is TGTGCCAGCTCACCGAATAGGAACAGTGCCGCCGGGGAGCTGTTTTTT. It codes for CASSPNRNSAAGELFF. Supplemented by reference TRBV18 and TRBJ2-2, the full variable domain reads NAGVMQNPRHLVRRRGQEARLRCSPMKGHSHVYWYRQLPEEGLKFMVYLQKENIIDESGMPKERFSAEFPKEGPSILRIQQVVRGDSAAYFCASSPNRNSAAGELFFGEGSRLTVL.